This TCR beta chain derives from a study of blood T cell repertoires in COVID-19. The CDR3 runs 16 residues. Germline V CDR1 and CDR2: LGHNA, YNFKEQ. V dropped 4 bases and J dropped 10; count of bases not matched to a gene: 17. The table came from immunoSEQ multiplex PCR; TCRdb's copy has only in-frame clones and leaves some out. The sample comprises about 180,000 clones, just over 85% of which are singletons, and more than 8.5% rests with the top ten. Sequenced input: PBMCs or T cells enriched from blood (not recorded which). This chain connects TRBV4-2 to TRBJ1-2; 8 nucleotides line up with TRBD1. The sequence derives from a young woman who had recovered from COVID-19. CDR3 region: CASSRLPSGQEGIYTF. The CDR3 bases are TGTGCCAGCAGCCGCCTACCATCGGGACAGGAGGGAATCTACACCTTC.